This T cell receptor beta chain was identified in a study of Ad26.COV2.S vaccination and SARS-CoV-2 variants. Looking at the study overall: Participant was drawn from the COV1001 Ad26.COV2.S trial arm.

The CDR3 extends over 12 amino acids. Trimming took off 6 bases at V and 7 bases at J, with 12 bases between the two ends. Assay: immunoSEQ multiplex PCR; the TCRdb copy retains only in-frame clones and omits some. The table has some 340,000 clones, about 85% seen once. Treatment reported: some 19 received Ad26.COV2.S at low or high dose, single or two shots; about 5 received placebo; per-sample allocation not given. Sampling was done on day 63 after the first vaccine or placebo injection. Boston provided a donor who was an adult aged 18-55 years. The gene calls are TRBV12-3 or TRBV12-4 and TRBJ1-1; D unclear. Sequencing used peripheral blood, obtained in a trial of Ad26.COV2.S vaccine versus placebo. The source is a person between 18 and 65 years old who received the Ad26.COV2.S COVID-19 vaccine or a placebo. The CDR3 reads CASSQPGIEAFF. In nucleotides, the CDR3 is TGTGCCAGCAGCCAGCCTGGGATTGAAGCTTTCTTT.